The sequence of this TCR beta chain was determined in a study of blood T cell repertoires in COVID-19. Study background: Collection of acute and convalescent COVID-19 samples took place in the United States, Italy and Spain. The cDNA or gDNA used as material had been derived from T cells, B-cell-depleted T cells, or PBMCs.

In this sample, this clone turned up once. This CDR3 region has 13 residues. Trimming removed 0 bases at V and 8 bases at J, with 11 bases between. Germline lookup yields CDR1 LGHDT and CDR2 YNNKEL (reference sequence). Per the study methods: For nucleated cells, counts were estimated from reference gene primer amplification. Data came from immunoSEQ multiplex PCR; TCRdb stores just in-frame clones and leaves some out. D and trimming come from the DNA, and the V and J calls and clone size come from that table. The profile shows about 100,000 clones, over 75% of them singletons. The chain is built from TRBV3-1 (or the pseudogene TRBV3-2) and TRBJ2-7; no clear D. Sequencing was done on a sample of peripheral blood. This clonotype was obtained from a young woman with acute or convalescent COVID-19. Here the CDR3 DNA reads TGTGCCAGCAGCCAAGAGATGATGGGCAAGCAGTACTTC. Its protein is CASSQEMMGKQYF.